The rows below give T cell receptor beta chains drawn from one sample of a study of CD8+CD57+ T cells in acquired aplastic anemia. A single record per CDR3 protein comes from TCRdb applying MiXCR to the reads. The sample carries 250,000 to 350,000 distinct CDR3 sequences, 55% to 65% recorded once. The sequenced material came from sorted CD4+, CD8+, or CD8+CD57+ T cells (not recorded which) from PBMCs. The source of these receptors is a human donor with severe aplastic anemia or a healthy control (not recorded which). Both conserved end residues are part of each CDR3. Each record gives: D gene, clone size, J gene, V gene, CDR3 protein, CDR3 DNA. A D gene is named only where the DNA matches it firmly. The listing skips clone size in some rows; elsewhere it reads once, few, many or a size class.

TRBD1,.,TRBJ2-7,TRBV6-1,CASQGQGKHEQYF,TGTGCCAGCCAGGGACAGGGAAAACACGAGCAGTACTTC
.,few,TRBJ2-7,TRBV7-8,CASSPQTSLALEQYF,TGTGCCAGCAGCCCCCAGACTAGTTTGGCACTCGAGCAGTACTTC
TRBD2,.,TRBJ2-1,TRBV25-1,CASPETPLAAHRYNEQFF,TGTGCCAGCCCCGAAACCCCACTAGCGGCTCACCGCTACAATGAGCAGTTCTTC
TRBD1,.,TRBJ2-5,TRBV10-3,CAIRKGTGLETQYF,TGTGCCATCAGAAAGGGGACAGGGTTAGAGACCCAGTACTTC
.,.,TRBJ2-7,TRBV7-9,CASTTGHPKDYEQYF,TGTGCCAGCACCACGGGACACCCAAAGGACTACGAGCAGTACTTC
TRBD1,.,TRBJ1-5,TRBV10-3,CAISPGQDKDQPQHF,TGTGCCATCAGTCCGGGACAGGACAAAGATCAGCCCCAGCATTTT
.,.,TRBJ2-1,TRBV29-1,CSVEGGINTGLPVYNEQFF,TGCAGCGTTGAAGGAGGGATTAATACCGGGCTACCAGTCTACAATGAGCAGTTCTTC
.,.,TRBJ2-3,TRBV2,CASSLSGSTDTQYF,TGTGCCAGCAGCTTGTCGGGGTCCACAGATACGCAGTATTTT
TRBD2,.,TRBJ2-3,TRBV4-1,CASSQPGRDTQYF,TGCGCCAGCAGCCAACCCGGGAGGGATACGCAGTATTTT
.,.,TRBJ1-4,TRBV10-3,CATSPPIGWQEALETNEKLFF,TGTGCCACCAGTCCCCCCATTGGCTGGCAGGAAGCCTTGGAAACTAATGAAAAACTGTTTTTT
.,.,TRBJ2-1,TRBV7-8,CASSFKLGREYNEQFF,TGTGCCAGCAGCTTTAAACTTGGACGGGAGTACAATGAGCAGTTCTTC
TRBD1,many,TRBJ2-5,TRBV20-1,CSARDLNGRGLETQYF,TGCAGTGCTAGAGATTTGAACGGCAGGGGGCTAGAGACCCAGTACTTC
.,.,TRBJ2-3,TRBV29-1,CSVGPGTLTDTQYF,TGCAGCGTGGGTCCCGGGACTCTCACAGATACGCAGTATTTT
TRBD1,.,TRBJ2-3,TRBV11-2,CASSPGQGGGDTQYF,TGTGCCAGCAGCCCGGGACAGGGAGGTGGAGATACGCAGTATTTT
.,.,TRBJ2-5,TRBV15,CATSRGLGEGETQYF,TGTGCCACCAGCAGAGGCCTTGGGGAAGGAGAGACCCAGTACTTC
.,.,TRBJ1-2,TRBV7-2,CASSHSGQHYGYTF,TGTGCCAGCAGCCATTCTGGACAGCACTATGGCTACACCTTC
.,.,TRBJ2-5,TRBV6-4,CASGQANQETQYF,TGTGCCAGCGGTCAGGCGAACCAAGAGACCCAGTACTTC
.,many,TRBJ2-2,TRBV7-9,CASRLMNTGELFF,TGTGCCAGCAGACTAATGAACACCGGGGAGCTGTTTTTT
.,.,TRBJ1-6,TRBV19,CACSMVATWDSPHHF,TGTGCCTGTAGTATGGTGGCAACTTGGGATTCACCCCACCACTTT
.,.,TRBJ1-3,TRBV28,CARGYENTIYF,TGCGCCCGGGGGTATGAAAACACCATATATTTT
.,.,TRBJ2-1,TRBV14,CASSQVGGAGNEQFF,TGTGCCAGCAGCCAGGTTGGGGGGGCCGGAAATGAGCAGTTCTTC
TRBD1,many,TRBJ1-6,TRBV20-1,CSAPDREGSPLHF,TGCAGTGCTCCGGACAGGGAGGGTTCACCCCTCCACTTT
.,.,TRBJ1-6,TRBV5-1,CASSVGGRVGSPLHF,TGCGCCAGCAGTGTCGGGGGGCGAGTAGGTTCACCCCTCCACTTT
.,.,TRBJ1-5,TRBV10-1,CAISAWGGNQPQHF,TGTGCCATCAGTGCATGGGGAGGCAATCAGCCCCAGCATTTT
TRBD1,.,TRBJ2-7,TRBV5-5,CASSWDRGDNEQYF,TGTGCCAGCAGCTGGGACAGGGGTGACAACGAGCAGTACTTC
TRBD2,.,TRBJ2-3,TRBV11-1,CASREGLAGTTDTQYF,TGTGCCAGCCGAGAGGGACTAGCGGGAACCACAGATACGCAGTATTTT
.,.,TRBJ1-2,TRBV7-2,CASSLAQGYGYTF,TGTGCCAGCAGCTTAGCACAGGGCTATGGCTACACCTTC
TRBD1,.,TRBJ2-7,TRBV19,CAMGPGGIYEQYF,TGTGCCATGGGGCCAGGGGGCATCTACGAGCAGTACTTC
.,.,TRBJ2-1,TRBV10-3,CASRTHGGQGGNEQFF,TGTGCCAGCAGAACCCATGGCGGGCAGGGTGGTAATGAGCAGTTCTTC
.,many,TRBJ2-3,TRBV20-1,CSARDLKDTQYF,TGCAGTGCTAGAGATCTGAAAGATACGCAGTATTTT